The clone carrying this T cell receptor beta chain was seen more than once but under ten times. The antigen is not known. Barcoded TCR alpha and TCR beta cDNA libraries with UMIs came from 5'RACE using constant-segment primers. Using its own MiXCR run on the 5' RACE reads, TCRdb lists one record per CDR3 protein. Of roughly 340,000 distinct CDR3 sequences listed, 20% to 25% are singletons. This specimen comes from a study of T-cell memory formation after mild COVID-19. This CDR3 has 13 amino acids. Looked up from germline, CDR1 is SGHTA and CDR2 is FQGTGA. V lost 2 bases and J 8 bases, leaving 11 bases between the germline ends. Overall study results and limits: CD8+ contracting clones occupied EMRA, while CD4+ ones occupied mainly CM and EM.

The clonotype comes from a man between 18 and 29 years old who had mild COVID-19 (a few samples of this study predate the infection). Cell type and time point are not known. The gene calls are TRBV7-3 and TRBJ2-3; D remains ambiguous. Sequencing was performed on PBMCs or a T cell subset sorted from them (not recorded which). CDR3 nucleotide sequence: TGTGCCAGCAGCTTAGAGGCCTCGGCTACGCAGTATTTT. Encoded protein: CASSLEASATQYF.